Listed here are 28 T cell receptor beta chains from one sample, sequenced in a study of T cell repertoires in cytomegalovirus infection. Each CDR3 protein is one row after TCRdb ran MiXCR on the reads. Here the sample spans under 50,000 distinct CDR3 sequences, about a fifth being singletons. For these TCRs, the target antigens are not known. This specimen was CD8+ T cells from cultured PBMCs, taken from culture after CMV antigen stimulation. These receptors all come from a human donor in good health (CMV status not recorded). Some clones in this sample may be carry-over from other donors' samples.

The table lists this clonotype with a few counts. The chain has TRBV2 and TRBJ2-7; D is perhaps TRBD1 or TRBD2 (5 bases each). V was cut by 1 base and J by 4 bases, with 23 bases left in between. The CDR3 sequence is 18 residues long. The germline CDR1 and CDR2 sequences are SNHLY and FYNNEI. CDR3 nucleotide sequence: TGTGCCAGCAGTGAAGGACAGTCTTCGAGGGGACCCGGGTACGAGCAGTACTTC. As protein: CASSEGQSSRGPGYEQYF.

Many counts were recorded for this clonotype. V usage is TRBV28 and J usage is TRBJ2-1; D unresolved. The germline V gene has CDR1 MDHEN and CDR2 SYDVKM. The CDR3 contains 11 residues. The V and J ends lost 10 bases and 15 bases respectively, with 19 bases between them. CDR3 sequence: CAISKSLQRFF. Written as DNA, the CDR3 is TGTGCCATCTCGAAGAGCCTACAACGGTTCTTC.

This clonotype occurred a few times. This chain links TRBV7-2 with TRBJ2-4, with D perhaps being TRBD1 or TRBD2 (5 bases each). Trimming took off 2 bases at V and 3 bases at J, with 20 bases between the two ends. The germline CDR1 and CDR2 sequences are SGHTA and FQGNSA. This CDR3 spans 18 amino acids. The CDR3 region is CASSLLLGEPWGKNIQYF. CDR3 bases: TGTGCCAGCAGCTTACTTTTGGGGGAGCCGTGGGGCAAAAACATTCAGTACTTC.

The DNA for the CDR3 is TGTGCCAGCAGCTCCTGGACTAGAGCCTACGAGCAGTACTTC. Residues: CASSSWTRAYEQYF. This rearrangement joins TRBV7-9 to TRBJ2-7; 7 nucleotides match TRBD2. The CDR3 extends over 14 amino acids. The junction had 5 bases not matched to a gene; V was cut back by 4 bases and J by 2 bases. Germline-derived CDR1 and CDR2 are SEHNR and FQNEAQ (reference sequence).

The chain uses TRBV7-8 and TRBJ2-5; D tentatively reads TRBD1 or TRBD2 (7 bases each). The CDR3 extends over 16 amino acids. Germline CDR1 reads SGHVS; CDR2 reads FQNEAQ. The V end was cut by 5 bases, the J end by 4 bases, with 20 bases between. This CDR3 reads CASSPAGGAVSETQYF. The CDR3 coding sequence is TGTGCCAGCAGCCCTGCAGGGGGGGCAGTGTCAGAGACCCAGTACTTC.

The rearrangement links TRBV19 to TRBJ1-2, with a tentative D call TRBD1 (6 bases). The germline V gene has CDR1 LNHDA and CDR2 SQIVND (reference sequence). The CDR3 loop spans 12 amino acids. Deletions cut 8 bases from V and 8 bases from J, with 15 bases between. The CDR3 DNA reads as TGTGCCAGTCTTTACAGGGCTGGCGGCTACACCTTC. Translated, it gives CASLYRAGGYTF.

The chain uses TRBV7-2 and TRBJ1-1, with D maybe TRBD1 (6 bases). The V end was cut by 5 bases, the J end by 8 bases, with 18 bases between. This CDR3 spans 14 amino acids. Germline V gene lookup returns CDR1 SGHTA and CDR2 FQGNSA. CDR3 bases: TGTGCCAGCAGCCCATCCCTACAGGGAAAAGAAGCTTTCTTT. Protein sequence: CASSPSLQGKEAFF.

In its sample, this clonotype was seen a few times. The V and J genes are TRBV27 and TRBJ2-7; D could derive from TRBD1 or TRBD2 (5 bases each). Germline V gene lookup returns CDR1 MNHEY and CDR2 SMNVEV (reference sequence). The CDR3 contains 15 residues. V was cut by 5 bases and J by 3 bases, with 17 bases left in between. The CDR3 loop reads CASSPYRDGGYEQYF. The CDR3 coding sequence is TGTGCCAGCAGTCCCTACCGGGACGGAGGCTACGAGCAGTACTTC.

This clonotype was counted a few times. The genes are TRBV6-6 and TRBJ2-3, with TRBD1 matching 7 bases. Germline V CDR1 and CDR2: MNHNY, SVGAGI (reference sequence). Trimming took 2 bases from V and 2 from J; bases not matched to a gene: 7. This CDR3 region has 16 residues. In DNA form, the CDR3 reads TGTGCCAGCAGTTACGAAGGCAGGGGGACCACAGATACGCAGTATTTT. Its protein product is CASSYEGRGTTDTQYF.

This clonotype showed up just a few times. The chain recombines TRBV7-2 with TRBJ2-1; the D gene could be TRBD1 or TRBD2 (5 bases each). Per the germline V gene, CDR1 is SGHTA and CDR2 is FQGNSA. CDR3 length: 16 amino acids. V was pared by 1 base and J by 8 bases, with 18 bases between. CDR3: CASSLGGTNPLDEQFF. For the CDR3, the DNA is TGTGCCAGCAGCTTAGGAGGGACCAACCCTCTTGATGAGCAGTTCTTC.

The rearrangement uses TRBV4-1 and TRBJ2-3; D is undetermined. The germline V gene has CDR1 MGHRA and CDR2 YSYEKL. V lost 6 bases to trimming and J lost 2 bases, with 9 bases between them. The CDR3 consists of 13 residues. CDR3 DNA: TGCGCCAGCAGTTGGATGAACACAGATACGCAGTATTTT. Translating gives CASSWMNTDTQYF.

This clonotype was recorded a few times. The V and J genes are TRBV7-9 and TRBJ1-1; D call uncertain. The V and J ends lost 5 bases and 1 base respectively, with 8 bases between them. Looked up from germline, CDR1 is SEHNR and CDR2 is FQNEAQ (reference sequence). This CDR3 has 13 amino acids. CDR3 nucleotides: TGTGCCAGCAGCGGCGCGGGGAACACTGAAGCTTTCTTT. It is translated as CASSGAGNTEAFF.

The gene calls are TRBV20-1 and TRBJ1-4; no clear D. The CDR3 is 14 amino acids. The germline V gene has CDR1 DFQATT and CDR2 SNEGSKA (reference sequence). Trimming left V 5 bases short and J 2 bases short, with 12 bases between. The DNA of the CDR3 is TGCAGTGCTCTCATAGAGCATACTAATGAAAAACTGTTTTTT. It specifies CSALIEHTNEKLFF.

This chain joins TRBV7-2 and TRBJ1-1, with D unclear. The CDR3 is 13 amino acids. The V end was cut by 10 bases, the J end by 1 base, with 13 bases between. CDR1 and CDR2 (germline): SGHTA, FQGNSA. CDR3 coding DNA: TGTGCCACCATTTCGACGGGGAACACTGAAGCTTTCTTT. It encodes CATISTGNTEAFF.

The V and J genes are TRBV5-1 and TRBJ1-4, with D perhaps TRBD1 (6 bases). In germline, CDR1 is SGHRS, CDR2 YFSETQ. Trimming cost V 4 bases and J 7 bases, with 17 bases left between them. CDR3 length: 15 amino acids. CDR3 in amino acids: CASSPAGTSSEKLFF. CDR3 in DNA: TGCGCCAGCAGCCCCGCCGGGACATCGTCTGAAAAACTGTTTTTT.

The gene calls are TRBV6-6 and TRBJ2-1; possible D gene TRBD2, 7 bases. V was trimmed by 7 bases and J by 6 bases, leaving 19 bases between them. The length of the CDR3 is 15 residues. CDR1 and CDR2 (germline): MNHNY, SVGAGI (reference sequence). CDR3 DNA: TGTGCCAGCACCCAGAGGGGGGGGGCTTCCAATGAGCAGTTCTTC. Its protein is CASTQRGGASNEQFF.

This clonotype was counted only a few times. The chain joins TRBV7-8 to TRBJ1-1; unclear D gene. CDR3 length equals 14 residues. V dropped 2 bases and J dropped 7 bases, with 14 bases sitting between them. Per the germline V gene, CDR1 is SGHVS and CDR2 is FQNEAQ. CDR3 protein: CASSLMSGRDEAFF. CDR3 bases: TGTGCCAGCAGCTTAATGTCTGGACGGGATGAAGCTTTCTTT.

This rearrangement joins TRBV11-2 to TRBJ2-5; D is possibly TRBD2 (6 bases). This CDR3 is built from 17 residues. V was cut by 1 base and J by 3 bases, with 18 bases left in between. Germline V lookup: CDR1 SGHAT, CDR2 FQNNGV. Here the CDR3 DNA reads TGTGCCAGCAGCTTAGTATCCGGTTTCGGACTAAAAGAGACCCAGTACTTC. This translates into CASSLVSGFGLKETQYF. The variable domain in full, completed from reference TRBV11-2 and TRBJ2-5, reads EAGVAQSPRYKIIEKRQSVAFWCNPISGHATLYWYQQILGQGPKLLIQFQNNGVVDDSQLPKDRFSAERLKGVDSTLKIQPAKLEDSAVYLCASSLVSGFGLKETQYFGPGTRLLVL.

The V and J genes are TRBV6-1 and TRBJ1-6; D gene uncertain. Looked up from germline, CDR1 is MNHNS and CDR2 is SASEGT. Trimming stripped 11 bases from V and 8 bases from J, with 19 bases between. This CDR3 is built from 14 residues. CDR3 sequence (DNA): TGTGCCGGGTCGGGAGAGGACGAGCATTCACCCCTCCACTTT. Protein: CAGSGEDEHSPLHF.

V gene TRBV9 combines with J gene TRBJ1-2; TRBD1 might be the D (5 bases). Germline values: CDR1 SGDLS, CDR2 YYNGEE. CDR3 length: 15 residues. V was shortened by 2 bases and J by 0 bases, with 11 bases between the two germline ends. The CDR3 sequence is CASSVAGFPNYGYTF. CDR3 in DNA: TGTGCCAGCAGCGTCGCAGGGTTTCCTAACTATGGCTACACCTTC.

The V and J genes are TRBV4-1 and TRBJ2-2; 8 nucleotides agree with TRBD1. This CDR3 is 17 amino acids long. Germline loops: CDR1 MGHRA, CDR2 YSYEKL. The junction had 8 bases not matched to a gene; V was cut back by 0 bases and J by 5 bases. CDR3 residues: CASSQDIGQGGTGELFF. CDR3 sequence (DNA): TGCGCCAGCAGCCAAGACATTGGACAGGGCGGGACCGGGGAGCTGTTTTTT.

This clonotype was observed a handful of times. The chain has TRBV28 and TRBJ1-3; tentative D call: TRBD1 (6 bases). CDR1 and CDR2 (germline): MDHEN, SYDVKM. The CDR3 runs to 15 residues. Trimming took off 3 bases at V and 4 bases at J, with 13 bases between the two ends. CDR3 residues: CASSFVRGGGNTIYF. CDR3 nucleotide sequence: TGTGCCAGCAGTTTTGTCAGGGGCGGAGGAAACACCATATATTTT.

The chain combines TRBV7-2 with TRBJ1-4, with TRBD1 as a possible D gene (6 bases). The germline V gene has CDR1 SGHTA and CDR2 FQGNSA. The length of the CDR3 is 15 residues. V was trimmed by 2 bases and J by 6 bases, leaving 13 bases between them. The CDR3 spells CASSLNRAVDEKLFF. The CDR3 nucleotides are TGTGCCAGCAGCTTAAACAGGGCCGTGGATGAAAAACTGTTTTTT. The entire variable domain, with the rest obtained from reference TRBV7-2 and TRBJ1-4, is as follows: GAGVSQSPSNKVTEKGKDVELRCDPISGHTALYWYRQSLGQGLEFLIYFQGNSAPDKSGLPSDRFSAERTGGSVSTLTIQRTQQEDSAVYLCASSLNRAVDEKLFFGSGTQLSVL.

V usage is TRBV7-8 and J usage is TRBJ2-2; 7 nucleotides agree with TRBD2. The CDR3 totals 15 residues. The germline V gene encodes CDR1 SGHVS and CDR2 FQNEAQ. The J segment lost 3 bases and the V segment lost 5 bases, leaving 6 bases of the junction unmatched. The CDR3 region has the DNA TGTGCCAGCAGCCCTCGGGGAGGGGACACCGGGGAGCTGTTTTTT. This codes for CASSPRGGDTGELFF.

This clonotype was seen a few times. DNA for the CDR3: TGTGCCAGCAGCTTAAGGGGTACCTACAATGAGCAGTTCTTC. This translates into CASSLRGTYNEQFF. The chain couples TRBV7-3 to TRBJ2-1; D not resolved. CDR3 length: 14 residues. Trimming took 1 base from V and 2 from J, leaving 6 bases between them. In germline, CDR1 is SGHTA, CDR2 FQGTGA.

The rearrangement links TRBV12-3 or TRBV12-4 to TRBJ2-3; D might be TRBD2 (6 bases). The germline V and J ends were trimmed by 8 bases and 3 bases, with 15 bases remaining between them. This CDR3 contains 14 residues. The CDR3 DNA follows: TGTGCCAGCGCCCTCGGGGGTTGGACAGATACGCAGTATTTT. Protein: CASALGGWTDTQYF.

This clonotype has more than one count but fewer than ten. The rearrangement joins TRBV7-2 to TRBJ2-1; D is ambiguous. The V gene's germline CDR1 is SGHTA and CDR2 FQGNSA. Trimming removed 0 bases at V and 4 bases at J, with 10 bases between. The CDR3 spans 15 residues. The CDR3 DNA is TGTGCCAGCAGCTTAGCCAGAAACAATTACAATGAGCAGTTCTTC. This sequence encodes CASSLARNNYNEQFF.

The chain links TRBV25-1 to TRBJ2-4; TRBD1 matches at 7 bases. Germline V gene data show CDR1 as MGHDK and CDR2 as SYGVNS. The V and J ends lost 5 bases and 4 bases, in that order; junction bases with no gene match: 5. This CDR3 is built from 14 residues. CDR3 region: CASSPGTEKNIQYF. The CDR3 region has the DNA TGTGCCAGCAGTCCCGGGACAGAGAAAAACATTCAGTACTTC.